The T cell receptor (beta chain) described here comes from a study of CD8 T cells in ankylosing spondylitis. Study observations and caveats: Matched ankylosing spondylitis synovial fluid reportedly showed significant enrichment of disease-linked clones. Disease-linked clones proved CD8+ and comparatively uncommon in peripheral blood.

Trimming cost V 3 bases and J 8 bases; bases outside gene matches: 12. The CDR3 totals 17 residues. MiXCR, applied by TCRdb to the 5' RACE reads, yields one record per CDR3 protein. The table includes around 90,000 distinct CDR3 sequences, 25% to 35% detected once. Of note for this clonotype: Its antigen is currently unknown.

The TCR was taken from a male donor with ankylosing spondylitis or in good health (not recorded which). The chain uses TRBV12-3 or TRBV12-4 and TRBJ1-6; 8 bases are a match to TRBD1. The sample comprised blood, either unsorted or a sorted T cell fraction (not recorded which). The CDR3 DNA sequence: TGTGCCAGCAGTTTTATTTTCGGCAGGGGGCTTTATTCACCCCTCCACTTT. The encoded protein is CASSFIFGRGLYSPLHF.